What follows is one T cell receptor (beta chain) and its context. The source of the sample is a study of blood T cell repertoires in COVID-19. Germline assignment: CDR1 LNHDA and CDR2 SQIVND (reference sequence). Trimming pared 8 bases from V and 1 base from J, leaving 15 bases between. The CDR3 runs 15 residues. Using immunoSEQ multiplex PCR, the repertoire was profiled, and TCRdb retains in-frame clones only, with some absent. Of more than 200,000 clones in the sample, 88% were seen once. The chain has TRBV19 and TRBJ2-1; no firm D call. The source is a woman aged 30 to 39 who had been exposed to COVID-19. The sample consisted of PBMCs or T cells enriched from blood (not recorded which). CDR3 nucleotides: TGTGCCAGTGGGTTCTGGAGTGGGTCCTACAATGAGCAGTTCTTC. Translating gives CASGFWSGSYNEQFF.